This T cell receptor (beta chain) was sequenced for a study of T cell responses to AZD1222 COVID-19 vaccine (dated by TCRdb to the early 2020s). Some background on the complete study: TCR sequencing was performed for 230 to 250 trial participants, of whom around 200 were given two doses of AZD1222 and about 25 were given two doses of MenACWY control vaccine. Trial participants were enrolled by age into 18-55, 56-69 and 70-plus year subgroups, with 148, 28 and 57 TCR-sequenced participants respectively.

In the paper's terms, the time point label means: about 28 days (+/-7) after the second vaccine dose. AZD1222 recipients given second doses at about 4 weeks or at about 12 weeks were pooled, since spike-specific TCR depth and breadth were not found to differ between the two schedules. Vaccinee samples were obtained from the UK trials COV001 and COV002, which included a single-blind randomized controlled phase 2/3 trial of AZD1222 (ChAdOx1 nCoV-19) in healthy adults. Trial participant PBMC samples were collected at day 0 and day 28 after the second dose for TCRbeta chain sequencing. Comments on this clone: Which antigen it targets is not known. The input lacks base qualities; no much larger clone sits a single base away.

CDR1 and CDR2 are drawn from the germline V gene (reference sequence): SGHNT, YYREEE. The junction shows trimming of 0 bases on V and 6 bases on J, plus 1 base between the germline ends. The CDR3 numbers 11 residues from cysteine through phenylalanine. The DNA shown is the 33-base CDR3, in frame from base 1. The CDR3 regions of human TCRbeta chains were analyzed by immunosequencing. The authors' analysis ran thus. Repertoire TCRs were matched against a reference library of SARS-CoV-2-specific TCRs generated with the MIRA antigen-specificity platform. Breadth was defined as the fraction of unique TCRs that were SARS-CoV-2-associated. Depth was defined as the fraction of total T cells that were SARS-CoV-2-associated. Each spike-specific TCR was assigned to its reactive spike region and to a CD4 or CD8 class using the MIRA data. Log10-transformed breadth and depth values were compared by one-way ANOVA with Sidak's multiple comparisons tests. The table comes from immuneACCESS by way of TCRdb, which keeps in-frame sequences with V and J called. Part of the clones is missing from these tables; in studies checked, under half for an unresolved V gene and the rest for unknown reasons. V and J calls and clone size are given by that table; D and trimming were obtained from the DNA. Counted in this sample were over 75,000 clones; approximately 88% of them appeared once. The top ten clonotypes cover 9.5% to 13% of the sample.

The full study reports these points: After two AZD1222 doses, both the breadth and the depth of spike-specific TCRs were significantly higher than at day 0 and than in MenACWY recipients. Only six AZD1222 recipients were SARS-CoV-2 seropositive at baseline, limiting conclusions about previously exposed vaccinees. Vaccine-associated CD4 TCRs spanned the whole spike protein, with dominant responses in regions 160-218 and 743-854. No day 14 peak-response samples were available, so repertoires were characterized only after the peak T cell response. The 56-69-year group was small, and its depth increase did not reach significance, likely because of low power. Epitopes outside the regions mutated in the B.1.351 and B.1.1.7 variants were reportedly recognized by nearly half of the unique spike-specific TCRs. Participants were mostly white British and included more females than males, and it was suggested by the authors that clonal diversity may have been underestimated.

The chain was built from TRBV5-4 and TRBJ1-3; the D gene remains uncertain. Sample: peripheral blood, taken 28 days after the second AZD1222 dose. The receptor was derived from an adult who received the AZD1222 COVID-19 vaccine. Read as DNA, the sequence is TGTGCCAGCAGCTTGGAAAACACCATATATTTT. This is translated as CASSLENTIYF.